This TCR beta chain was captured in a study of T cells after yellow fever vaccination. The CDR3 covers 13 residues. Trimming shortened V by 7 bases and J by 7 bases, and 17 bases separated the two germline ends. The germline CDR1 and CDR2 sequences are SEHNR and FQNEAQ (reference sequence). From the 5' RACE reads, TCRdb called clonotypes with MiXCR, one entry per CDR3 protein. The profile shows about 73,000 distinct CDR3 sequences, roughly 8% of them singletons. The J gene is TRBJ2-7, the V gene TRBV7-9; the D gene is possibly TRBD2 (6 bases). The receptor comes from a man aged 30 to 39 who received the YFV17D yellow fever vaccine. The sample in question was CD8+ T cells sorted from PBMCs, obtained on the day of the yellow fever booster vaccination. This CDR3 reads CASIPGSHEEQYF. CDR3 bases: TGTGCCAGCATTCCCGGGAGCCACGAGGAGCAGTACTTC.